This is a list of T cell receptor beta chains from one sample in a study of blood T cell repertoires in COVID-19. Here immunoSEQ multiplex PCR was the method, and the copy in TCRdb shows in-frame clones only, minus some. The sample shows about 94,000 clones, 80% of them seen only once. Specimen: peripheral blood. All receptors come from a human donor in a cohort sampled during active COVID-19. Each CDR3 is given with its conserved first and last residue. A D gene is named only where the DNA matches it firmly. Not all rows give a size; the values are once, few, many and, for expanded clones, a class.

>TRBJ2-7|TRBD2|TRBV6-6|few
TGTGCCAGCAGTCAAGCCGGGACTAGGAACTACGAGCAGTACTTC
CASSQAGTRNYEQYF
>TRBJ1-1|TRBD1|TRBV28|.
TGTGCCAGCAGGATGGGACAGACAAACACTGAAGCTTTCTTT
CASRMGQTNTEAFF
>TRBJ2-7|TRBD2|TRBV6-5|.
TGTGCCAGCAGCGGTCGGGGGGAAAACTCCTACGAGCAGTACTTC
CASSGRGENSYEQYF
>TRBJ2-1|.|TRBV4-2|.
TGTGCCAGCAGCCCAGGTGGAAGCTCCTACAATGAGCAGTTCTTC
CASSPGGSSYNEQFF
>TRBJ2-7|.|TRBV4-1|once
TGCGCCAGCAGCTCGGGACAAAACTACGAGCAGTACTTC
CASSSGQNYEQYF
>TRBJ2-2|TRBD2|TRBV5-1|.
TGCGCCAGCAGCGGGGGACTAGCTGGGACCGGGGAGCTGTTTTTT
CASSGGLAGTGELFF
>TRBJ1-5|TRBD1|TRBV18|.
TGTGCCAGCTCACCGCGACAGGGTGAGGGACAGCCCCAGCATTTT
CASSPRQGEGQPQHF
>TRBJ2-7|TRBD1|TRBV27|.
TGTGCCAGCAGTGGACAGGTAGGGGGATATGGCTACGAGCAGTACTTC
CASSGQVGGYGYEQYF
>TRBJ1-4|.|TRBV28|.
TGTGCCAGTGCGAGGGGGTCTAATGAAAAACTGTTTTTT
CASARGSNEKLFF
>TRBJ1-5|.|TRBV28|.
TGTGCCAGCAGCCGGAGCCAAAGGAGCAATCAGCCCCAGCATTTT
CASSRSQRSNQPQHF
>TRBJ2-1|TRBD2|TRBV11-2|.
TGTGCCAGCAGCTTGTCTCTAGCGGGAGGGAATGAGCAGTTCTTC
CASSLSLAGGNEQFF
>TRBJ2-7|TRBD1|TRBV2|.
TGTGCCAGCAGTGACCCCAGGGGGCAATACGAGCAGTACTTC
CASSDPRGQYEQYF
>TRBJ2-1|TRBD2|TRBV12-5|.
TGTGCTAGTGGTTTGCGGGGGGGAGGGAATAAGTTCTTC
CASGLRGGGNKFF
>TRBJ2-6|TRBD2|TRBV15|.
TGTGCCACCGGGGGGGGACCCTTTACTTCTGGGGCCAACGTCCTGACTTTC
CATGGGPFTSGANVLTF
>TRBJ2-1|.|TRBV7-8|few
TGTGCCAGCAGCTTAGAGGAGGACCCCTACAATGAGCAGTTCTTC
CASSLEEDPYNEQFF
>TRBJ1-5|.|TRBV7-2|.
TGTGCCAGCAGACAAATATTTAGGGGAGGGGGACGGGATCAGCCCCAGCATTTT
CASRQIFRGGGRDQPQHF
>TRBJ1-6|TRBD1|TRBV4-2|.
TGTGCCAGCAGCCAAGGCACAGGGGGATCACCCCTCCACTTT
CASSQGTGGSPLHF
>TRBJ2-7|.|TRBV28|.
TGTGCCAGCAACAGCAGGTACGAGCAGTACTTC
CASNSRYEQYF
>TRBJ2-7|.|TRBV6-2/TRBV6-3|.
TGTGCCAGCAGTTATTCTCGTGACAGGCAATCCTACGAGCAGTACTTC
CASSYSRDRQSYEQYF
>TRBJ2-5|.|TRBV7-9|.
TGTGCCAGCAGCCGGGTAGGAGAGACCCAGTACTTC
CASSRVGETQYF
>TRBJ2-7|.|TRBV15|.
TGTGCCACCAGCCCAGGGGTGGCAACCCTAGGGCCCTACGAGCAGTACTTC
CATSPGVATLGPYEQYF
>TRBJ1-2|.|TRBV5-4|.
TGTGCCAGCAGCTTGGGATGGGGGCAGTATGGCTACACCTTC
CASSLGWGQYGYTF
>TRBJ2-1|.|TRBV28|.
TGTGCCAGCAGGTCCCATGGAGGCTCCTACAATGAGCAGTTCTTC
CASRSHGGSYNEQFF
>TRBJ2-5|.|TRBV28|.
TGTGCCACATCCCAAGAGACCCAGTACTTC
CATSQETQYF
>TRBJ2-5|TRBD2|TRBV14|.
TGTGCCAGCAGCCAAGGGCTGGGAGGGGAGACCCAGTACTTC
CASSQGLGGETQYF
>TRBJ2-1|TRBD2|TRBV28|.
TGTGCCAGCAGGGGAATGGGCAGACTAGCGGCTTCATCGAATGAGCAGTTCTTC
CASRGMGRLAASSNEQFF
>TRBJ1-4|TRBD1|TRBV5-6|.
TGTGCCAGCAGCTATTCGGACAGGGGGCGAACTGAAAAACTGTTTTTT
CASSYSDRGRTEKLFF
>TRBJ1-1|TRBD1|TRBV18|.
TGTGCCAGCTCAGGACAGGGACGGACTGAAGCTTTCTTT
CASSGQGRTEAFF
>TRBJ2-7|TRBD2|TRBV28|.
TGTGCCAGCAGTTTAATAGGCGGGAGGAACGAGCAGTACTTC
CASSLIGGRNEQYF
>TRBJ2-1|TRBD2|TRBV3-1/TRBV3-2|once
TGTGCCAGCAGCCCCCCTGCGGGGGGCAGGGAAATAGGGCAGTTCTTC
CASSPPAGGREIGQFF
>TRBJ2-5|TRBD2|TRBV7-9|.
TGTGCCAGCAGCTTAATTCTCGGGAGGGCCACGGAGACCCAGTACTTC
CASSLILGRATETQYF
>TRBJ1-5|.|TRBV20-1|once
TGCAGTGCTAGTGAAGGAGGGAGGGTTCAGCCCCAGCATTTT
CSASEGGRVQPQHF
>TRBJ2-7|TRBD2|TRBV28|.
TGTGCCAGCCTCGGGGGGGGTAGCGGGTCCTACGAGCAGTACTTC
CASLGGGSGSYEQYF
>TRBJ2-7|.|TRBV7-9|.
TGTGCCAGCAGCTTAGTGTCGTACGAGCAGTACTTC
CASSLVSYEQYF
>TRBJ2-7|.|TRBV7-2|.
TGTGCCAGCAGCGTTAGCTACGAGCAGTACTTC
CASSVSYEQYF
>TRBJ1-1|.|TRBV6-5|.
TGTGCCAGCAGTTACTCAGCCAGGGCTAACACTGAAGCTTTCTTT
CASSYSARANTEAFF
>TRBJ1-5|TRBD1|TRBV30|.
TGTGCCTGGAGTAGAGACAGGGGCTTTGGCAATCAGCCCCAGCATTTT
CAWSRDRGFGNQPQHF
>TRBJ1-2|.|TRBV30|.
TGTGCCTGGAAAGTTGGTGTCACGGGCTATGGCTACACCTTC
CAWKVGVTGYGYTF
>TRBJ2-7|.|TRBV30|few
TGTGCCTGGAGTTTGGGACTGAGGAATACCTACGAGCAGTACTTC
CAWSLGLRNTYEQYF
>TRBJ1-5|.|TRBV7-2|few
TGTGCCAGCAGCTTAGTATATAGCAATCAGCCCCAGCATTTT
CASSLVYSNQPQHF
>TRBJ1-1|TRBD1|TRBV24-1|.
TGTGCCAAAGGACAGGAGGAAACTGAAGCTTTCTTT
CAKGQEETEAFF
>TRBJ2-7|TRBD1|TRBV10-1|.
TGCGCCAGTTACCGGGACAGGGAGGAAGAGCAGTACTTC
CASYRDREEEQYF
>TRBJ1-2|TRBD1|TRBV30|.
TGTGCCTGGAGTGGGAGGACAGGGAAAGGTCGTAACTATGGCTACACCTTC
CAWSGRTGKGRNYGYTF
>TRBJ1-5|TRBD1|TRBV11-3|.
TGTGCCAGCAGCTTAGGGACAGGGGGGGATAGCAATCAGCCCCAGCATTTT
CASSLGTGGDSNQPQHF
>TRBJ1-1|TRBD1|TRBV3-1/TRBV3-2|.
TGTGCCAGCAGCCAAGATCGGGAGAGGGGGCGAGGGAACACTGAAGCTTTCTTT
CASSQDRERGRGNTEAFF
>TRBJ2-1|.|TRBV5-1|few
TGCGCCAGCAGCTTGCTGACACAGCTTCAGAATGAGCAGTTCTTC
CASSLLTQLQNEQFF
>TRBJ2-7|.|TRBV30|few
TGTGCCTGGACTCTGGGGTTGGGGCAGGGGCCCTACGAGCAGTACTTC
CAWTLGLGQGPYEQYF
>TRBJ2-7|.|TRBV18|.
TGTGCCAGCTCACCCGAGTCCTACGAGCAGTACTTC
CASSPESYEQYF
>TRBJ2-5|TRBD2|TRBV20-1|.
TGCAGTGCTAGTCGCGGGAGTGAGACCCAGTACTTC
CSASRGSETQYF
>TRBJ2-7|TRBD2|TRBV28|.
TGTGCCAGCAGTAAGCGGGAGGGCCGGTACGAGCAGTACTTC
CASSKREGRYEQYF
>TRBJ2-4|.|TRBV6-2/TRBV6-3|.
TGTGCCAGCAGTTACTCTACCGACCCGGGCGGGCCCAAAAACATTCAGTACTTC
CASSYSTDPGGPKNIQYF
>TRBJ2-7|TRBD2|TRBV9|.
TGTGCCAGCAGCGGGACTAGCGGGGTATCCTACGAGCAGTACTTC
CASSGTSGVSYEQYF
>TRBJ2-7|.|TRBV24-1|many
TGTGCCACCAGTGACCGTAACAGGGTACGGCAGTACTTC
CATSDRNRVRQYF
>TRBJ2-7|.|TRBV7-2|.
TGTGCCAGCAGCTCCCCAAGTTTAATGGAGGACGAGCAGTACTTC
CASSSPSLMEDEQYF
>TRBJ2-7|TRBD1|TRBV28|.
TGTGCCAGCAGCCTTCCAGACAGGGGGCTCCTCTTC
CASSLPDRGLLF
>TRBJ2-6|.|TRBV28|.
TGTGCCAGCAGAGGAGGTGGCTCTGGGGCCAACGTCCTGACTTTC
CASRGGGSGANVLTF
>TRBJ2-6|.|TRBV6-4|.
TGTGCCAGCAGTGACGGGAGTTCTGGGGCCAACGTCCTGACTTTC
CASSDGSSGANVLTF
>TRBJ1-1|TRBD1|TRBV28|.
TGTGCCAGCAGTTGGACAGGGGGTAACACTGAAGCTTTCTTT
CASSWTGGNTEAFF
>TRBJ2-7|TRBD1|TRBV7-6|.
TGTGCCAGCAGCCGGACAGGGTACGAGCAGTACTTC
CASSRTGYEQYF